The rows below give T cell receptor beta chains drawn from one sample of a study of graft-versus-host responses after intestinal transplantation. Profiling relied on immunoSEQ multiplex PCR, and the TCRdb table lists in-frame clones only, not all of them. The data contain around 38,000 clones, roughly four fifths of them seen just once; the ten biggest clones take up 3.5%. The source material was PBMCs, sampled 1,000 to 1,300 days after transplant. The receptors shown here come from a human patient who received an intestinal transplant, so some T cells may come from the graft donor. The CDR3 runs from the conserved cysteine through the conserved F or W. A D gene is named only where the DNA matches it firmly. Some rows have no size entry. The others give once, few or many, or a class for an expanded clone.

d_call clone_size j_call v_call cdr3_nt cdr3_aa
TRBD2 - TRBJ2-5 TRBV7-9 TGTGCCAGCAGCTTAGGAGGGAGGGCTAGAGAGACCCAGTACTTC CASSLGGRARETQYF
- - TRBJ2-2 TRBV21-1 TGTGCCAGCAGCAAAGACCGACTAGCGCCGAACACCGGGGAGCTGTTTTTT CASSKDRLAPNTGELFF
- - TRBJ1-1 TRBV11-2 TGTGCCAGCAGCTATGTGGGTGATGAAGCTTTCTTT CASSYVGDEAFF
- few TRBJ2-2 TRBV10-1 TGCGCCAGCAGCACCGGGGAGCTGTTTTTT CASSTGELFF
TRBD2 - TRBJ2-3 TRBV27 TGTGCCAGCAGTCCCGACCGACTAGCGGGGGGGCCTACAGATACGCAGTATTTT CASSPDRLAGGPTDTQYF
TRBD1 - TRBJ2-1 TRBV7-3 TGTGCCAGCAGCTACGGCACAGGGGACGAGCAGTTCTTC CASSYGTGDEQFF
TRBD2 once TRBJ2-2 TRBV30 TGTGCCTGGAGCGCGGGGGGATCGGTCACCGGGGAGCTGTTTTTT CAWSAGGSVTGELFF
TRBD1 - TRBJ2-1 TRBV18 TGTGCCAGCTCCCCTCGGGACAGGATCACCTACAATGAGCAGTTCTTC CASSPRDRITYNEQFF
- - TRBJ1-2 TRBV4-1 TGCGCCAGCAGCCAAGATCGGGACTATGGCTACACCTTC CASSQDRDYGYTF
- - TRBJ2-5 TRBV4-1 TGCGCCAGCAGCCCCCAGGACCAACAGGGTAGAGAGACCCAGTACTTC CASSPQDQQGRETQYF
- - TRBJ1-1 TRBV5-4 TGTGCCAGCAGCTTGGGGGCGCCAACTGAAGCTTTCTTT CASSLGAPTEAFF
- - TRBJ2-6 TRBV7-1 TGTGCCAGCAGCCCGGGCCCCTTCGGGGCCAACGTCCTGACTTTC CASSPGPFGANVLTF
- - TRBJ1-1 TRBV7-9 TGTGCCAGCAGCCAAGATAACGTGGGAACTGAAGCTTTCTTT CASSQDNVGTEAFF
TRBD1 - TRBJ1-1 TRBV5-4 TGTGCCAGCAGCTTCCCAGGGGGCGAGGGCACTGAAGCTTTCTTT CASSFPGGEGTEAFF
TRBD2 - TRBJ2-1 TRBV10-3 TGTGCCATCAGTGAGACTAGCGGGAACAATGAGCAGTTCTTC CAISETSGNNEQFF
TRBD1 once TRBJ1-4 TRBV19 TGTGCCAGTAGTACGGGACAGGAGGGTGAAAAACTGTTTTTT CASSTGQEGEKLFF
TRBD2 - TRBJ2-7 TRBV10-3 TGTGCCATCAGTGACCGACAGGGGACTAGCGGGAGGACCTCCTACGAGCAGTACTTC CAISDRQGTSGRTSYEQYF
- - TRBJ1-1 TRBV28 TGTGCCAGCAAAGGGGGTTTGATGAACACTGAAGCTTTCTTT CASKGGLMNTEAFF
TRBD1 - TRBJ1-4 TRBV7-6 TGTGCCAGCAGGCGGACAGGGGGCGAAAAACTGTTTTTT CASRRTGGEKLFF
- - TRBJ2-7 TRBV28 TGTGCCAGCAACAGCCAAGGGCTCGAGCAGTACTTC CASNSQGLEQYF
- - TRBJ2-5 TRBV6-1 TGTGCCAGCAGTGAGAGCCCCCAAGAGACCCAGTACTTC CASSESPQETQYF
- once TRBJ1-2 TRBV5-1 TGCGCCAGCCGAAAAGACGCAGGGGTTAACTATGGCTACACCTTC CASRKDAGVNYGYTF
- few TRBJ2-7 TRBV2 TGTGCCGGGGGGGCAGGGTACGAGCAGTACTTC CAGGAGYEQYF
- - TRBJ1-5 TRBV2 TGTGCCAGCAGCGTCAACGGGCAAAATCAGCCCCAGCATTTT CASSVNGQNQPQHF
TRBD1 - TRBJ2-4 TRBV15 TGTGCCACCAGCAGAGACCTTCCGGGACAGGGGGCCAAAAACATTCAGTACTTC CATSRDLPGQGAKNIQYF
- few TRBJ2-2 TRBV29-1 TGCAGCGTTTCTGGGACCCCAGGTACAGGCACCGGGGAGCTGTTTTTT CSVSGTPGTGTGELFF
TRBD2 - TRBJ2-4 TRBV28 TGTGCCAGCAGGGGACTAGCGGGAGTACGAGAAGCCAAAAACATTCAGTACTTC CASRGLAGVREAKNIQYF
- medium-sized TRBJ1-1 TRBV7-3 TGTGCCAGCAGCTTAACGGGGGGCAACACTGAAGCTTTCTTT CASSLTGGNTEAFF
- - TRBJ2-1 TRBV19 TGTGCCAGTAGTATACGCCCCGCGGACAGTTTAAATGAGCAGTTCTTC CASSIRPADSLNEQFF
TRBD2 - TRBJ2-7 TRBV6-1 TGTGCCAGCAGTGTGACTAGCGGGTTCTCCTACGAGCAGTACTTC CASSVTSGFSYEQYF
- - TRBJ2-1 TRBV19 TGTGCCAGTAGTATGCGGGATAACTCCTACAATGAGCAGTTCTTC CASSMRDNSYNEQFF
- - TRBJ2-2 TRBV4-1 TGCGCCAGCAGCCAAAGTGGCGGGAACACCGGGGAGCTGTTTTTT CASSQSGGNTGELFF
TRBD2 - TRBJ2-3 TRBV28 TGTGCCAGCAGTTTAATATTAGCGGGGACGAGCACAGATACGCAGTATTTT CASSLILAGTSTDTQYF
- - TRBJ2-2 TRBV7-9 TGTGCCAGCAGCTTGATACCCACAGCGAACACCGGGGAGCTGTTTTTT CASSLIPTANTGELFF
- - TRBJ2-7 TRBV29-1 TGCAGCGTCGGGACACCTTCCTACGAGCAGTACTTC CSVGTPSYEQYF
TRBD1 - TRBJ2-5 TRBV28 TGTGCCAGCAGTACTGACAGGGGCCTGGCACAAGAGACCCAGTACTTC CASSTDRGLAQETQYF
- - TRBJ2-3 TRBV4-2 TGTGCCAGCAGCCAAGGACACGCGGGAATAGGAGGCGATACGCAGTATTTT CASSQGHAGIGGDTQYF
TRBD1 - TRBJ2-7 TRBV28 TGTGCCAGCAGTCCTGGGTGGGGACAGACAAGAGAGCAGTACTTC CASSPGWGQTREQYF
- - TRBJ1-5 TRBV28 TGTGCCAGCAGTTTATGGTCCGGGGCCGGCAATCAGCCCCAGCATTTT CASSLWSGAGNQPQHF
- - TRBJ1-6 TRBV11-2 TGTGCCAGCAGCTTATACGCCAATTCACCCCTCCACTTT CASSLYANSPLHF